This T cell receptor (beta chain) was profiled in a study of graft-versus-host responses after intestinal transplantation. Looking at the study overall: Each recipient received anti-thymocyte globulin induction, then tacrolimus and steroids for approximately three years. Study observations and caveats: The presence of high graft-versus-host to host-versus-graft clonal ratios in allografts characterized patients with graft-donor T cell macrochimerism. GvH clones occurred in recipient marrow; some first appeared in ileum or blood.

The repertoire was sequenced with immunoSEQ multiplex PCR; TCRdb's copy has only in-frame clones and lacks some. This sample yields approximately 82,000 clones, of which approximately 95% are seen a single time; 1.1% belongs to the top ten. The count of this clone is one. No antigen is known for it. The J segment lost 2 bases and the V segment lost 5 bases, leaving 11 bases of the junction unmatched. The CDR3 has 16 residues. In germline, CDR1 is MDHEN, CDR2 SYDVKM. The rearrangement links TRBV28 to TRBJ1-2; TRBD1 matches at 7 bases. This TCR was sampled from a human donor who was the organ donor for an intestinal transplant. The source material was unstimulated CD8+ T cells sorted from spleen or lymph node cells, sampled before transplant. In DNA, the CDR3 is TGTGCCAGCAGTCCCGAGGCGGGACAGATAAACTATGGCTACACCTTC. Translation: CASSPEAGQINYGYTF.